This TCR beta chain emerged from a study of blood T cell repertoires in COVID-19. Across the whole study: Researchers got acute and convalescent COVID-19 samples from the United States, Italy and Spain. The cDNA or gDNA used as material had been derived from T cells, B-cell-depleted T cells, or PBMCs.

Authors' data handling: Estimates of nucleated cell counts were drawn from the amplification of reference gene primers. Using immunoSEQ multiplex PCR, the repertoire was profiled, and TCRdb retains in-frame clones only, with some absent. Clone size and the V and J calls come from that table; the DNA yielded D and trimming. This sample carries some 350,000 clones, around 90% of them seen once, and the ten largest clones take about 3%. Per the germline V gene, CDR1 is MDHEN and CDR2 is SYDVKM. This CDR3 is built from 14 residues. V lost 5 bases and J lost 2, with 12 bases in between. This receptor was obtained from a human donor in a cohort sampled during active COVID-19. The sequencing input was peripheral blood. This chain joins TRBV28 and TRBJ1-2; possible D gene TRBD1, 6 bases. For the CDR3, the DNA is TGTGCCAGCAGTATAATTACAGGGAACTATGGCTACACCTTC. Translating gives CASSIITGNYGYTF.